Shown below are 31 T cell receptor beta chains from a single sample sequenced in a study of OX40 agonist ivuxolimab in advanced cancers. Libraries were prepared by immunoSEQ multiplex PCR; TCRdb keeps only in-frame clonotypes and omits some of them. The sample consists of 99,000 or so clones, around 95% of them appearing once. The sample in question was CD4+ or CD8+ T cells sorted from blood, obtained in a trial of the OX40 agonist ivuxolimab. The receptor set was obtained from an adult with an advanced solid tumor such as melanoma, head and neck, liver or kidney cancer.

This clone appeared once. The V and J genes are TRBV10-1 and TRBJ2-1, with D uncertain. This CDR3 has 13 amino acids. Trimming removed 6 bases from V and 6 bases from J, with 12 bases in between. CDR1 is WNHNN, CDR2 SYGVQD, per germline (reference sequence). The CDR3 is CASSNGVINEQFF. The CDR3 coding sequence is TGCGCCAGCAGCAATGGGGTAATCAATGAGCAGTTCTTC.

About this clone: Other DNA sequences in this specimen translate into the identical CDR3. This sequence joins TRBV2 and TRBJ2-5; TRBD2 agrees at 8 bases. J gave up 2 bases and V 3 bases, and 5 bases lay outside the gene matches. The CDR3 spans 15 residues. The germline V gene has CDR1 SNHLY and CDR2 FYNNEI. CDR3 coding DNA: TGTGCCAGCAGTGATTGGACGGGGGGGCAAGAGACCCAGTACTTC. It translates to CASSDWTGGQETQYF.

This clone was observed once. The genes are TRBV7-9 and TRBJ2-1; 8 bases match TRBD2. The V segment lost 5 bases and the J segment 4 bases; nucleotides outside the gene matches: 13. CDR3 length: 17 amino acids. CDR1 is SEHNR, CDR2 FQNEAQ, per germline (reference sequence). Here the CDR3 reads CASSLVGTGGPYNEQFF. The CDR3, as DNA: TGTGCCAGCAGCCTTGTAGGGACGGGAGGGCCTTACAATGAGCAGTTCTTC.

The J gene is TRBJ1-1, the V gene TRBV4-1; D possibly corresponds to TRBD1 (5 bases). The V and J ends lost 4 bases and 0 bases respectively, with 24 bases between them. In germline, CDR1 is MGHRA, CDR2 YSYEKL. This CDR3 is built from 19 residues. CDR3 DNA sequence: TGCGCCAGCAGCCCTCACGTAGTCTTTTCCCTGACAGTGAACACTGAAGCTTTCTTT. Its protein product is CASSPHVVFSLTVNTEAFF.

Regarding this clone: Being one base from a much bigger clone, this may be a read error. This CDR3 is also generated by other DNA sequences in the sample. The rearrangement links TRBV5-4 to TRBJ2-7; D call uncertain. Germline loops: CDR1 SGHNT, CDR2 YYREEE (reference sequence). This CDR3 has 13 residues. V was trimmed by 2 bases and J by 0 bases, leaving 6 bases between them. The CDR3 here is CASSLGSSYEQYF. CDR3 DNA sequence: TGTGCCAGCAGCTTAGGCAGCTCCTACGAGCAGTACTTC.

The rearrangement uses TRBV5-1 and TRBJ1-1; no clear D gene. This CDR3 region has 13 residues. Germline values: CDR1 SGHRS, CDR2 YFSETQ. Trimming left V 3 bases short and J 0 bases short, with 6 bases between. Here the CDR3 DNA reads TGCGCCAGCAGCTCAGACATGAACACTGAAGCTTTCTTT. Protein: CASSSDMNTEAFF.

The chain couples TRBV7-9 to TRBJ2-1, with D perhaps TRBD1 (6 bases). The V end was cut by 1 base, the J end by 8 bases, with 9 bases between. There are 13 residues in the CDR3. CDR1 and CDR2 (germline): SEHNR, FQNEAQ (reference sequence). CDR3 nucleotide sequence: TGTGCCAGCAGCTTAGACAGGGTCGATGAGCAGTTCTTC. It is translated as CASSLDRVDEQFF.

This chain uses TRBV4-3 with TRBJ2-7, with D perhaps matching TRBD2 (6 bases). Germline V gene sequence: CDR1 LGHNA, CDR2 YSLEER. Trimming took 0 bases from V and 3 from J, leaving 12 bases between them. CDR3 length: 15 amino acids. As DNA, the CDR3 is TGCGCCAGCAGCCAAGACCGGGACTTAATCTACGAGCAGTACTTC. It yields the protein CASSQDRDLIYEQYF.

The chain links TRBV28 to TRBJ1-4; perhaps TRBD1 as D (6 bases). The CDR3 runs to 15 residues. Deletions cut 7 bases from V and 8 bases from J, with 20 bases between. Germline CDR1 and CDR2: MDHEN and SYDVKM. CDR3 residues: CASTSLWGGQEKLFF. The CDR3 DNA follows: TGTGCCAGCACCTCCCTATGGGGGGGCCAAGAAAAACTGTTTTTT.

The V and J genes are TRBV19 and TRBJ1-6; D gene ambiguous. Germline V gene sequence: CDR1 LNHDA, CDR2 SQIVND (reference sequence). The CDR3 totals 12 residues. CDR3 region: CAADSYNSPLHF. Written as DNA, the CDR3 is TGTGCAGCCGACTCCTATAATTCACCCCTCCACTTT.

V and J are TRBV7-9 and TRBJ1-3; 7 positions agree with TRBD1. Germline V gives CDR1 SEHNR, CDR2 FQNEAQ (reference sequence). The V gene end was trimmed by 5 bases and the J gene end by 4 bases; junction bases not matched to a gene: 5. CDR3 length: 14 residues. In DNA, the CDR3 is TGTGCCAGCAGCATAGGGACAGAGGGAAACACCATATATTTT. Translation gives CASSIGTEGNTIYF.

The V and J genes are TRBV27 and TRBJ1-1; D is ambiguous. V was cut by 7 bases and J by 3 bases, with 21 bases left in between. The germline V gene has CDR1 MNHEY and CDR2 SMNVEV (reference sequence). The CDR3 is 16 residues long. The CDR3 is CASIPDGLVPYTEAFF. CDR3 coding DNA: TGTGCCAGCATCCCCGACGGCCTGGTACCGTACACTGAAGCTTTCTTT.

This rearrangement joins TRBV5-1 to TRBJ1-6; D not certain. The CDR3 is made up of 16 amino acids. Germline values: CDR1 SGHRS, CDR2 YFSETQ. Trimming took 5 bases from V and 13 from J, leaving 25 bases between them. This chain's CDR3 is CASRTTDLSAPSPLHF. The CDR3, as DNA: TGCGCCAGCAGGACCACGGATCTTTCCGCCCCCTCTCCCCTCCACTTT.

V and J are TRBV6-6 and TRBJ2-3; D is possibly TRBD1 (5 bases). This CDR3 has 13 amino acids. Germline loops: CDR1 MNHNY, CDR2 SVGAGI (reference sequence). Trimming removed 6 bases at V and 1 base at J, with 8 bases between. CDR3 amino acids: CASSSTGTDTQYF. CDR3 sequence (DNA): TGTGCCAGCAGCTCGACAGGCACAGATACGCAGTATTTT.

This clone occurred once. The V and J genes are TRBV23-1 and TRBJ2-3; D is uncertain. TRBV23-1 is marked as an open reading frame, function uncertain. V was trimmed by 0 bases and J by 0 bases, leaving 19 bases between them. The CDR3 contains 19 residues. CDR3 in amino acids: CASSQSPQTSSSSTDTQYF. CDR3 nucleotides: TGCGCCAGCAGTCAATCACCCCAAACGTCCAGTTCTAGCACAGATACGCAGTATTTT.

Here the CDR3 reads CASRYYTGELFF. Here the CDR3 DNA reads TGTGCCAGCAGGTATTACACCGGGGAGCTGTTTTTT. The V gene is TRBV6-5, the J gene TRBJ2-2; D unclear. V lost 6 bases and J lost 3, with 5 bases in between. CDR1 is MNHEY and CDR2 is SVGAGI in the germline V gene. The CDR3 sequence is 12 residues long.

CDR3 sequence (DNA): TGTGCCAGCAGTTACTTGGGAGCCTTCTACGAGCAGTACTTC. The encoded protein is CASSYLGAFYEQYF. V and J are TRBV6-6 and TRBJ2-7; D may be TRBD2 (5 bases). The ends were cut back, 1 base at V and 3 bases at J, with 10 bases in the middle. The CDR3 is 14 amino acids. Looked up from germline, CDR1 is MNHNY and CDR2 is SVGAGI (reference sequence).

The chain has TRBV11-2 and TRBJ1-2; TRBD1 matches 7 bases. J was trimmed by 2 bases and V by 5 bases; bases with no gene match: 2. Germline V gene lookup returns CDR1 SGHAT and CDR2 FQNNGV. The CDR3 extends over 13 amino acids. In nucleotides, the CDR3 is TGTGCCAGCAGCCCAGGGGGGAACTATGGCTACACCTTC. Amino acids: CASSPGGNYGYTF. The full variable domain, with the rest looked up from reference TRBV11-2 and TRBJ1-2, is EAGVAQSPRYKIIEKRQSVAFWCNPISGHATLYWYQQILGQGPKLLIQFQNNGVVDDSQLPKDRFSAERLKGVDSTLKIQPAKLEDSAVYLCASSPGGNYGYTFGSGTRLTVV.

This clone showed up just once. The chain couples TRBV6-1 to TRBJ1-2; 7 positions match TRBD1. Germline V gene lookup returns CDR1 MNHNS and CDR2 SASEGT. The CDR3 is made up of 13 amino acids. V lost 10 bases to trimming and J lost 2 bases; unmatched junction nucleotides: 7. CDR3 loop: CATSTGMNYGYTF. CDR3 sequence (DNA): TGTGCCACCTCGACAGGGATGAACTATGGCTACACCTTC.

The chain combines TRBV4-1 with TRBJ1-5; maybe TRBD1 (6 bases). Germline V gene data show CDR1 as MGHRA and CDR2 as YSYEKL. The CDR3 extends over 18 amino acids. The germline V and J ends were trimmed by 0 bases and 1 base, with 16 bases remaining between them. The DNA of the CDR3 is TGCGCCAGCAGCCAAGATGAAGCAGGGGAGTGGAGCAATCAGCCCCAGCATTTT. Its translation: CASSQDEAGEWSNQPQHF.

This chain joins TRBV30 and TRBJ2-7; D perhaps matches TRBD2 (5 bases). Germline V CDR1 and CDR2: GTSNPN, SVGIG (reference sequence). V gave up 0 bases and J gave up 3 bases, with 9 bases separating them. The CDR3 extends over 13 amino acids. CDR3 coding DNA: TGTGCCTGGAGTGTAGACGGGGTCTACGAGCAGTACTTC. It codes for CAWSVDGVYEQYF.

J is TRBJ1-5 and V is TRBV7-8; D unresolved. The CDR3 spans 12 residues. V lost 1 base and J lost 15, with 13 bases in between. Germline loops: CDR1 SGHVS, CDR2 FQNEAQ. The CDR3 coding sequence is TGTGCCAGCAGCTTAGGGAGGGTAGCATCGCATTTT. Translation: CASSLGRVASHF.

This clone has a single count. The chain couples TRBV5-6 to TRBJ1-3; no clear D gene. CDR3 length equals 14 residues. Trimming shortened V by 0 bases and J by 7 bases, and 11 bases separated the two germline ends. Germline loops: CDR1 SGHDT, CDR2 YYEEEE. Here the CDR3 reads CASSLDANRNTIYF. DNA of the CDR3: TGTGCCAGCAGCTTGGATGCCAATCGGAACACCATATATTTT.

The chain uses TRBV10-1 and TRBJ2-3; 10 bases are shared with TRBD1. The germline CDR1 and CDR2 sequences are WNHNN and SYGVQD (reference sequence). Losses at the gene ends were 6 bases for V and 3 bases for J; bases not matched to a gene: 6. This CDR3 has 15 amino acids. CDR3 DNA: TGCGCCAGCAGCATCGGGACAGGGGCGACAGATACGCAGTATTTT. Translating it yields CASSIGTGATDTQYF.

The chain links TRBV27 to TRBJ2-3; D call uncertain. V dropped 5 bases and J dropped 2 bases, with 14 bases sitting between them. The CDR3 spans 15 residues. Germline lookup yields CDR1 MNHEY and CDR2 SMNVEV (reference sequence). CDR3 loop: CASSHLGNPTDTQYF. In DNA form, the CDR3 reads TGTGCCAGCAGTCACCTAGGAAACCCCACAGATACGCAGTATTTT.

This chain joins TRBV28 and TRBJ1-4; a weak D match, TRBD1 (5 bases). Germline lookup yields CDR1 MDHEN and CDR2 SYDVKM. The V end lost 5 bases, the J end lost 7 bases, and 20 bases lay between the germline ends. There are 16 residues in the CDR3. CDR3: CASSPPGGGGFEKLFF. The CDR3 bases are TGTGCCAGCAGTCCCCCCGGGGGTGGGGGTTTTGAAAAACTGTTTTTT.

This chain connects TRBV7-8 to TRBJ1-1; D is unresolved. Germline-derived CDR1 and CDR2 are SGHVS and FQNEAQ. CDR3 size: 12 residues. V was clipped by 1 base and J by 6 bases, with 6 bases between them. CDR3 sequence reads: CASSLGQPEAFF. In DNA form, the CDR3 reads TGTGCCAGCAGCTTAGGACAACCTGAAGCTTTCTTT.

This chain connects TRBV15 to TRBJ1-2, with no clear D. V was trimmed by 0 bases and J by 9 bases, leaving 8 bases between them. The CDR3 is 12 amino acids. Germline assignment: CDR1 LNHNV and CDR2 YYDKDF (reference sequence). The CDR3 loop is CATSREERRYTF. In DNA form, the CDR3 reads TGTGCCACCAGCAGAGAAGAAAGGCGCTACACCTTC.

The chain is built from TRBV14 and TRBJ1-2, with 9 bases aligning to TRBD1. Germline CDR1 is SGHDN and CDR2 is FVKESK. Trimming removed 4 bases from V and 5 bases from J; junction bases left unmatched: 8. This CDR3 spans 15 amino acids. As DNA, the CDR3 is TGTGCCAGCAGCCCCAACACAGGGGGCTGGTATGGCTACACCTTC. Protein sequence: CASSPNTGGWYGYTF.

The rearrangement uses TRBV7-3 and TRBJ2-3; tentatively, D is TRBD2 (5 bases). V was pared by 3 bases and J by 2 bases, with 6 bases between. The germline CDR1 and CDR2 sequences are SGHTA and FQGTGA. This CDR3 has 13 residues. CDR3 amino acids: CASSFRDTDTQYF. The CDR3 coding sequence is TGTGCCAGCAGCTTCCGGGACACAGATACGCAGTATTTT.

The V call is TRBV7-9, the J call TRBJ2-3, with 10 bases fitting TRBD2. The trim removed 1 base at V and 5 bases at J, leaving 3 bases unmatched. Germline assignment: CDR1 SEHNR and CDR2 FQNEAQ (reference sequence). The CDR3 contains 15 residues. The CDR3 nucleotides are TGTGCCAGCAGCTTAGGACTAGCGGGTGGAGATACGCAGTATTTT. Protein sequence: CASSLGLAGGDTQYF.